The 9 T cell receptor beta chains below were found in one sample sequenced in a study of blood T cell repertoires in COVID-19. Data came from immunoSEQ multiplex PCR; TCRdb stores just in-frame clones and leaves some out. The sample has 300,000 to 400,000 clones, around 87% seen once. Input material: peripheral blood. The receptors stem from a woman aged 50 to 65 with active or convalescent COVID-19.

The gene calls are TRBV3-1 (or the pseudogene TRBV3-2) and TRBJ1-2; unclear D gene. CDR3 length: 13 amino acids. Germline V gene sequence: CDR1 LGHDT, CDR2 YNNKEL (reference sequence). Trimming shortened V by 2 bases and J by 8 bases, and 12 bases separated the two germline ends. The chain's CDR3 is CASSQLEGRGYTF. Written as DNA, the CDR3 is TGTGCCAGCAGCCAATTGGAGGGCCGAGGCTACACCTTC.

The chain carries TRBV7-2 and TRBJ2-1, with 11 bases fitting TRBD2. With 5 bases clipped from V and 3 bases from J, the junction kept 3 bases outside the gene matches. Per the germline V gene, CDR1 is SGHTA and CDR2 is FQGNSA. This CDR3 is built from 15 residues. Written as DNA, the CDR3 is TGTGCCAGCAGCCCCGGGACTAGCGGCTACAATGAGCAGTTCTTC. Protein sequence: CASSPGTSGYNEQFF.

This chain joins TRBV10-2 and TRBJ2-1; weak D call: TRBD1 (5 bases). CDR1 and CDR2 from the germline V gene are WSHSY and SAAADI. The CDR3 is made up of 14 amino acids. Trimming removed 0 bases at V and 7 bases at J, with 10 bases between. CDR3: CASSESGVWNEQFF. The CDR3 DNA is TGCGCCAGCAGTGAGTCAGGGGTCTGGAATGAGCAGTTCTTC.

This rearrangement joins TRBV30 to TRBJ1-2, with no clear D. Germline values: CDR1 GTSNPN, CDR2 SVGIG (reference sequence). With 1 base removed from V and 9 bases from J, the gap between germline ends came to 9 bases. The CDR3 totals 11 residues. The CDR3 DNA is TGTGCCTGGAGTGAAGCAGCGAGCTACACCTTC. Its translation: CAWSEAASYTF.

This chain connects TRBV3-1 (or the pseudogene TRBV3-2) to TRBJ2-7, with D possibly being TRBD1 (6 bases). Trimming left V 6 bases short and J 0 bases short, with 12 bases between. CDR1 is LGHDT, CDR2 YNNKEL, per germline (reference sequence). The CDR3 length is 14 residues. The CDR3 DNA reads TGTGCCAGCAGGGCACAGGGTTCCTCCTACGAGCAGTACTTC. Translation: CASRAQGSSYEQYF.

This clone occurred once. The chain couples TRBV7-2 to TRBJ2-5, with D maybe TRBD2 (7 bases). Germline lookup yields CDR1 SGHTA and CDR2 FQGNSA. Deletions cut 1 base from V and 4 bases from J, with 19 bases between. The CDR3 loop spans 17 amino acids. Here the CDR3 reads CASSLGDYRAGIETQYF. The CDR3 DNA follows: TGTGCCAGCAGCTTAGGGGACTACAGGGCGGGGATAGAGACCCAGTACTTC.

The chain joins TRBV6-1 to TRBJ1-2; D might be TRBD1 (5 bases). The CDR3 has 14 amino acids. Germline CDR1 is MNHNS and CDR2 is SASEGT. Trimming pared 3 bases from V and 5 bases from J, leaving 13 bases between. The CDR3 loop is CASSDPGAGYGYTF. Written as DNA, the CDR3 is TGTGCCAGCAGTGATCCTGGGGCTGGGTATGGCTACACCTTC.

CDR3 loop: CASSVRGGPHYEQYF. CDR3 DNA sequence: TGTGCCAGCAGCGTCCGTGGCGGCCCCCACTACGAGCAGTACTTC. The chain carries TRBV6-5 and TRBJ2-7; D is unresolved. The CDR3 spans 15 residues. Germline values: CDR1 MNHEY, CDR2 SVGAGI. The V gene lost 6 bases and the J gene lost 3 bases, with 18 bases spanning the gap.

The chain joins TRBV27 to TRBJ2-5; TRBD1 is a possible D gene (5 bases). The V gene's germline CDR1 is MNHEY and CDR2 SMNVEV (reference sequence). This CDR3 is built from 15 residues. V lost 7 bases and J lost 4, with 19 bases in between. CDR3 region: CASIFEQGGAETQYF. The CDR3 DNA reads TGTGCCAGCATCTTTGAGCAGGGCGGTGCAGAGACCCAGTACTTC.